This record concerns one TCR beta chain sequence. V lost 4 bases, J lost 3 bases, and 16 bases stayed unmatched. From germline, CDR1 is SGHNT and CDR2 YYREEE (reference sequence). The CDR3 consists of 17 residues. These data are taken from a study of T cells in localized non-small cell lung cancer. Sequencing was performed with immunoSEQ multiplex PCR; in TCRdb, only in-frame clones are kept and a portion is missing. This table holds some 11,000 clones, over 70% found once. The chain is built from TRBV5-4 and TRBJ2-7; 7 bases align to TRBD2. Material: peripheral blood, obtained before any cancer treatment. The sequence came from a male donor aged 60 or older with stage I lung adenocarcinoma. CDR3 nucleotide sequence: TGTGCCAGCAGCCCGGGGGGTAGCGGAGGATGGGGCTACGAGCAGTACTTC. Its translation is CASSPGGSGGWGYEQYF.